Following are 30 T cell receptor beta chains from one sample sequenced in a study of cytomegalovirus exposure and HLA in healthy donors. The study ran its PCR with 60 Vbeta and 13 Jbeta primers. Repertoires were generated with immunoSEQ multiplex PCR, while TCRdb's copy carries only in-frame clones and drops some. This sample's table reports fewer than 100,000 clones. The specimen was PBMCs. Every receptor here comes from a man aged 45-65 years in good health and CMV-seronegative.

The genes are TRBV7-2 and TRBJ2-3; no clear D gene. V was pared by 1 base and J by 7 bases, with 6 bases between. Looked up from germline, CDR1 is SGHTA and CDR2 is FQGNSA. CDR3 length: 12 residues. In DNA, the CDR3 is TGTGCCAGCAGCTTAGGTCGTAATACGCAGTATTTT. Translated, it gives CASSLGRNTQYF.

The chain combines TRBV7-2 with TRBJ1-5; 7 bases are a match to TRBD1. The ends lost 6 bases at V and 7 bases at J; junction bases unmatched: 6. Germline-derived CDR1 and CDR2 are SGHTA and FQGNSA. This CDR3 comprises 13 residues. In DNA form, the CDR3 reads TGTGCCAGCAGTGTAACAGGGGACCAGCCCCAGCATTTT. This encodes CASSVTGDQPQHF.

V gene TRBV5-1 combines with J gene TRBJ1-1; D is uncertain. V gave up 4 bases and J gave up 9 bases, with 25 bases separating them. CDR3 length equals 16 residues. The germline CDR1 and CDR2 sequences are SGHRS and YFSETQ. In DNA, the CDR3 is TGCGCCAGCAGCCCCGAGGAGGCAGCGCGACGTACAAAAGCTTTCTTT. Amino acids: CASSPEEAARRTKAFF.

The rearrangement links TRBV5-5 to TRBJ1-5; D is unclear. Trimming took off 2 bases at V and 6 bases at J, with 9 bases between the two ends. This CDR3 is built from 13 residues. Germline-derived CDR1 and CDR2 are SGHKS and YYEKEE (reference sequence). DNA of the CDR3: TGTGCCAGCAGCTTTGAGGTAGTTCAGCCCCAGCATTTT. Residues: CASSFEVVQPQHF.

Here the CDR3 reads CASGLGTGVGETQYF. CDR3 nucleotide sequence: TGTGCTAGTGGTTTGGGGACAGGGGTTGGAGAGACCCAGTACTTC. This rearrangement joins TRBV12-5 to TRBJ2-5; 9 bases are a match to TRBD1. Per germline, CDR1 LGHNT and CDR2 FRNRAP. This CDR3 is built from 15 residues. Losses at the gene ends were 1 base for V and 4 bases for J; bases not matched to a gene: 4.

This rearrangement joins TRBV6-5 to TRBJ2-7, with 8 bases aligning to TRBD1. The CDR3 length is 13 residues. V dropped 6 bases and J dropped 1; count of bases not matched to a gene: 2. In germline, CDR1 is MNHEY, CDR2 SVGAGI. The CDR3 nucleotides read TGTGCCAGCAGGACAGGGGAATCCTACGAGCAGTACTTC. It is translated as CASRTGESYEQYF.

The CDR3 sequence: CASSYFSQEAFF. CDR3 coding DNA: TGTGCCAGCAGTTACTTCTCACAGGAAGCTTTCTTT. The chain couples TRBV6-6 to TRBJ1-1; D is uncertain. Germline V gives CDR1 MNHNY, CDR2 SVGAGI (reference sequence). With 1 base removed from V and 8 bases from J, the gap between germline ends came to 8 bases. This CDR3 comprises 12 residues.

V and J are TRBV4-1 and TRBJ2-7; 7 nucleotides agree with TRBD1. Losses at the gene ends were 0 bases for V and 6 bases for J; bases not matched to a gene: 5. This CDR3 comprises 14 residues. CDR1 and CDR2 from the germline V gene are MGHRA and YSYEKL. The CDR3 coding sequence is TGCGCCAGCAGCCAAGATCGACAGGGAGTCGAGCAGTACTTC. This codes for CASSQDRQGVEQYF.

The chain recombines TRBV23-1 with TRBJ2-5, with 9 positions matching TRBD2. TRBV23-1 is assigned to the ORF class and has an uncertain function. This CDR3 is built from 16 residues. V was clipped by 1 base and J by 0 bases; unmatched bases: 3. The CDR3 sequence is CASSQLPSGDQETQYF. CDR3 bases: TGCGCCAGCAGTCAATTACCTAGCGGGGACCAAGAGACCCAGTACTTC.

This sequence joins TRBV19 and TRBJ1-2, with 8 nucleotides matching TRBD1. CDR1 and CDR2 from the germline V gene are LNHDA and SQIVND (reference sequence). The CDR3 is made up of 15 amino acids. The V gene end was trimmed by 0 bases and the J gene end by 8 bases; junction bases not matched to a gene: 8. CDR3 region: CASSIDAQQGDGYTF. The DNA for the CDR3 is TGTGCCAGTAGTATAGACGCGCAACAGGGGGACGGCTACACCTTC. The variable domain in full, completed from reference TRBV19 and TRBJ1-2, reads DGGITQSPKYLFRKEGQNVTLSCEQNLNHDAMYWYRQDPGQGLRLIYYSQIVNDFQKGDIAEGYSVSREKKESFPLTVTSAQKNPTAFYLCASSIDAQQGDGYTFGSGTRLTVV.

This sequence joins TRBV18 and TRBJ1-1, with 7 nucleotides matching TRBD1. Trimming removed 7 bases from V and 4 bases from J; junction bases left unmatched: 12. The V gene's germline CDR1 is KGHSH and CDR2 LQKENI. This CDR3 has 15 amino acids. The CDR3 DNA sequence: TGTGCCAGCTTACCGATGAACAGGGGAGGCACTGAAGCTTTCTTT. Amino acids: CASLPMNRGGTEAFF.

The chain recombines TRBV6-5 with TRBJ1-3; D is ambiguous. The CDR3 totals 14 residues. Per germline, CDR1 MNHEY and CDR2 SVGAGI. V was cut by 7 bases and J by 2 bases, with 12 bases left in between. CDR3 nucleotide sequence: TGTGCCAGCACTTCGACTGCAGCTGGAAACACCATATATTTT. Amino acids: CASTSTAAGNTIYF.

The chain links TRBV19 to TRBJ2-2, with 11 nucleotides matching TRBD1. The CDR3 sequence is 15 residues long. Losses at the gene ends were 9 bases for V and 6 bases for J; bases not matched to a gene: 9. Germline V gene sequence: CDR1 LNHDA, CDR2 SQIVND (reference sequence). As DNA, the CDR3 is TGTGCCAGCGTACCAGGGACAGGGGGACCCGGGGAGCTGTTTTTT. This sequence encodes CASVPGTGGPGELFF. The variable domain in full, with the rest retrieved from reference TRBV19 and TRBJ2-2, is DGGITQSPKYLFRKEGQNVTLSCEQNLNHDAMYWYRQDPGQGLRLIYYSQIVNDFQKGDIAEGYSVSREKKESFPLTVTSAQKNPTAFYLCASVPGTGGPGELFFGEGSRLTVL.

The V and J genes are TRBV5-1 and TRBJ1-3; D gene unclear. The V gene lost 0 bases and the J gene lost 4 bases, with 17 bases spanning the gap. This CDR3 spans 17 amino acids. CDR1 and CDR2 (germline): SGHRS, YFSETQ. CDR3 sequence (DNA): TGCGCCAGCAGCTTGGAAGCGGAATTACGGGTAGGAAACACCATATATTTT. Its translation is CASSLEAELRVGNTIYF.

This chain uses TRBV4-3 with TRBJ2-2; 7 bases fit TRBD2. Per germline, CDR1 LGHNA and CDR2 YSLEER. The CDR3 covers 17 residues. Trimming cost V 2 bases and J 1 base; bases outside gene matches: 7. The CDR3 sequence is CASSQTPGRGNTGELFF. The CDR3 DNA sequence: TGCGCCAGCAGCCAAACCCCGGGGAGGGGGAACACCGGGGAGCTGTTTTTT.

This chain uses TRBV27 with TRBJ2-7, with 14 bases aligning to TRBD2. This CDR3 is 17 amino acids long. V shed 3 bases and J 3 bases; nucleotides not matched to a gene: 7. Germline V lookup: CDR1 MNHEY, CDR2 SMNVEV (reference sequence). The CDR3 sequence: CASSFGRGLAGDYEQYF. Here the CDR3 DNA reads TGTGCCAGCAGTTTCGGTAGGGGACTAGCGGGGGACTACGAGCAGTACTTC.

The V and J genes are TRBV2 and TRBJ1-3; TRBD1 might be the D (5 bases). The V gene lost 8 bases and the J gene lost 5 bases, with 13 bases spanning the gap. The CDR3 consists of 13 residues. Germline CDR1 is SNHLY and CDR2 is FYNNEI. CDR3 sequence: CASSGGFRNTIYF. CDR3 DNA sequence: TGTGCCAGCTCGGGGGGTTTTAGAAACACCATATATTTT.

This chain links TRBV7-9 with TRBJ1-5, with 7 bases fitting TRBD1. Germline CDR1 and CDR2: SEHNR and FQNEAQ (reference sequence). The J segment lost 3 bases and the V segment lost 1 base, leaving 6 bases of the junction unmatched. CDR3 length: 16 residues. The CDR3 nucleotides read TGTGCCAGCAGCTTAGTGCAGGGGGTGGTCAATCAGCCCCAGCATTTT. This encodes CASSLVQGVVNQPQHF.

The V call is TRBV5-1, the J call TRBJ2-5; D call uncertain. The CDR3 length is 12 residues. The germline V gene has CDR1 SGHRS and CDR2 YFSETQ. V lost 1 base, J lost 4 bases, and 5 bases lay in between. The CDR3 here is CASSLFRETQYF. The CDR3 DNA is TGCGCCAGCAGCTTGTTCAGAGAGACCCAGTACTTC.

V usage is TRBV29-1 and J usage is TRBJ2-4, with TRBD2 identical over 9 bases. The CDR3 sequence is 18 residues long. With V trimmed by 5 bases and J by 0 bases, 14 bases remained unmatched. Germline V lookup: CDR1 SQVTM, CDR2 ANQGSEA. The CDR3 coding sequence is TGCAGCGTTCGGGGACTAGCAGAAGCTCGGCTAGCCAAAAACATTCAGTACTTC. Protein: CSVRGLAEARLAKNIQYF.

The chain carries TRBV7-3 and TRBJ1-1; D gene uncertain. V was trimmed by 5 bases and J by 7 bases, leaving 14 bases between them. The CDR3 is 13 residues long. Per the germline V gene, CDR1 is SGHTA and CDR2 is FQGTGA. CDR3 coding DNA: TGTGCCAGCAGCCTCGCCGGGTCTAATGAAGCTTTCTTT. Translation: CASSLAGSNEAFF.

The V call is TRBV7-3, the J call TRBJ2-3, with a tentative D call TRBD2 (6 bases). The germline CDR1 and CDR2 sequences are SGHTA and FQGTGA. This CDR3 contains 14 residues. V lost 4 bases and J 0 bases, leaving 8 bases between the germline ends. Here the CDR3 DNA reads TGTGCCAGCAGCTGGGCGGGAAGCACAGATACGCAGTATTTT. Protein product: CASSWAGSTDTQYF.

The chain couples TRBV5-1 to TRBJ2-2; D not resolved. The CDR3 totals 11 residues. Germline values: CDR1 SGHRS, CDR2 YFSETQ. V lost 7 bases and J 3 bases, leaving 4 bases between the germline ends. The CDR3 nucleotides read TGCGCCAGCTCCGACACCGGGGAGCTGTTTTTT. This gives the protein CASSDTGELFF.

The chain recombines TRBV11-2 with TRBJ1-2; D remains unclear. The CDR3 totals 12 residues. Germline V lookup: CDR1 SGHAT, CDR2 FQNNGV. Trimming pared 3 bases from V and 6 bases from J, leaving 8 bases between. The CDR3 is CASSLEGNGYTF. The DNA of the CDR3 is TGTGCCAGCAGCTTGGAGGGAAATGGCTACACCTTC.

The genes are TRBV7-8 and TRBJ2-5, with D unresolved. Germline lookup yields CDR1 SGHVS and CDR2 FQNEAQ. Deletions cut 1 base from V and 4 bases from J, with 16 bases between. The length of the CDR3 is 16 residues. CDR3 nucleotides: TGTGCCAGCAGCTTAGGAGGCACTGTGGGTCGAGAGACCCAGTACTTC. Translated, it gives CASSLGGTVGRETQYF.

The chain joins TRBV5-5 to TRBJ1-6; D gene unclear. The germline CDR1 and CDR2 sequences are SGHKS and YYEKEE (reference sequence). CDR3 length: 14 amino acids. V dropped 4 bases and J dropped 8 bases, with 13 bases sitting between them. The CDR3 region is CASSVDGSYSPLHF. CDR3 nucleotide sequence: TGTGCCAGCAGCGTGGACGGGAGTTATTCACCCCTCCACTTT.

The CDR3 DNA is TGTGCCAGCAGCTTAGATCGGACAGGAACCTACGAGCAGTACTTC. Translating it yields CASSLDRTGTYEQYF. The chain joins TRBV7-2 to TRBJ2-7; 7 bases are shared with TRBD1. The V gene's germline CDR1 is SGHTA and CDR2 FQGNSA. V lost 1 base, J lost 2 bases, and 5 bases stayed unmatched. The CDR3 runs to 15 residues.

The chain recombines TRBV10-3 with TRBJ1-5; D may be TRBD1 (6 bases). The CDR3 loop spans 12 amino acids. In germline, CDR1 is ENHRY, CDR2 SYGVKD. The germline V and J ends were trimmed by 6 bases and 6 bases, with 9 bases remaining between them. The CDR3 here is CAIRQGGQPQHF. CDR3 coding DNA: TGTGCCATCAGACAAGGGGGTCAGCCCCAGCATTTT.

The chain employs TRBV6-5 and TRBJ1-2, with TRBD1 identical over 7 bases. The length of the CDR3 is 15 residues. V lost 6 bases to trimming and J lost 6 bases; unmatched junction nucleotides: 13. Germline CDR1 is MNHEY and CDR2 is SVGAGI. CDR3 in amino acids: CASSNDRVTLHGYTF. The CDR3 DNA reads TGTGCCAGCAGCAACGACAGGGTTACTTTACATGGCTACACCTTC.

The CDR3 sequence: CAISESAYSNQPQHF. In DNA, the CDR3 is TGTGCCATCAGTGAGTCCGCGTATAGCAATCAGCCCCAGCATTTT. This chain links TRBV10-3 with TRBJ1-5, with D unresolved. Trimming left V 0 bases short and J 0 bases short, with 6 bases between. The CDR3 runs to 15 residues. The germline gives CDR1 ENHRY, CDR2 SYGVKD.